This TCR beta chain derives from a study of cytomegalovirus exposure and HLA in healthy donors. Study results and caveats: In presence/absence analyses, roughly uniform sequencing depth across donors was assumed. When the data were analyzed later, several of the most significant clusters appeared to be linked to common viral pathogens.

The CDR3 totals 15 residues. Germline CDR1 PRHDT, CDR2 FYEKMQ (reference sequence). Deletions cut 5 bases from V and 3 bases from J, with 11 bases between. Comments on this clone: Its target is unknown.

The PCR had 60 Vbeta and 13 Jbeta primers. Clones were read by immunoSEQ multiplex PCR, and TCRdb kept only the in-frame ones, dropping some. The data show roughly 100,000 clones, around four fifths seen once. The sequence was obtained from a middle-aged woman in good health and CMV-seropositive. The sample was PBMCs. This rearrangement joins TRBV13 to TRBJ1-6; the D gene is possibly TRBD1 (6 bases). The CDR3 reads CASSPTGHYNSPLHF. Here the CDR3 DNA reads TGTGCCAGCAGCCCTACGGGACACTATAATTCACCCCTCCACTTT.